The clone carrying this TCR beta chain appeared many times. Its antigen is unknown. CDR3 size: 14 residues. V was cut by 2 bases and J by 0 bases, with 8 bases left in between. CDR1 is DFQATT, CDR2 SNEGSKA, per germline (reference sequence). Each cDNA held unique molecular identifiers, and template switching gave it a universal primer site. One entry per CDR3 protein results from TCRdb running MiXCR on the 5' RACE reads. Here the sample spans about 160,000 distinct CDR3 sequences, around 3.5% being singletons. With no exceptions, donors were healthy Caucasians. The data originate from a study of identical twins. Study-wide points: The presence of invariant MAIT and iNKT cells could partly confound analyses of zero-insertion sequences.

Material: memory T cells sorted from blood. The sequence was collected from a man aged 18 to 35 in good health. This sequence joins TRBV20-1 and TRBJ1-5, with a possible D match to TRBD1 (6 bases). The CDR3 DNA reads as TGCAGTGCTAGAAGGGGGGATAGCAATCAGCCCCAGCATTTT. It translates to CSARRGDSNQPQHF.